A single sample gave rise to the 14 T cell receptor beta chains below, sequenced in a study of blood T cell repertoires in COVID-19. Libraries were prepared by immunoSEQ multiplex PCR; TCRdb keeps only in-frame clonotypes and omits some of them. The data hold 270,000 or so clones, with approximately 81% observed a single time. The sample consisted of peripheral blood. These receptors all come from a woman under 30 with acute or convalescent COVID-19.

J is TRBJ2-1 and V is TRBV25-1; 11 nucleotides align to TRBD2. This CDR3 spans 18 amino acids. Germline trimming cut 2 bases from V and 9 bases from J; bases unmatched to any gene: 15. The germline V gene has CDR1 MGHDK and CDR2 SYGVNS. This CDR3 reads CASSEIAPVAGGPGEQFF. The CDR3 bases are TGTGCCAGCAGTGAAATAGCCCCCGTAGCGGGAGGGCCCGGTGAGCAGTTCTTC.

CDR3 region: CASSITSSGNTIYF. As DNA, the CDR3 is TGTGCCAGCAGCATAACCAGCTCTGGAAACACCATATATTTT. V and J are TRBV7-9 and TRBJ1-3, with unresolved D. V was cut by 5 bases and J by 0 bases, with 8 bases left in between. This CDR3 spans 14 amino acids. The germline V gene encodes CDR1 SEHNR and CDR2 FQNEAQ (reference sequence).

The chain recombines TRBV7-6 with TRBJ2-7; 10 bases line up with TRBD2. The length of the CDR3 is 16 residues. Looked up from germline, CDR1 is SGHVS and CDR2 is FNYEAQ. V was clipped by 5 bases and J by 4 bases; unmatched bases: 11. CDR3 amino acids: CASSATRAGGPYEQYF. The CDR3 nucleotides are TGTGCCAGCAGCGCAACAAGAGCGGGAGGGCCTTACGAGCAGTACTTC.

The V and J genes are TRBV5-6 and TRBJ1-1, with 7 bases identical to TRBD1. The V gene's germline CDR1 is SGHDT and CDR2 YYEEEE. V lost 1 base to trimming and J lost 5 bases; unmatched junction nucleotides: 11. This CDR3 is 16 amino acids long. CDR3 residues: CASSLMTGQSGTEAFF. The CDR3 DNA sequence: TGTGCCAGCAGCTTGATGACAGGGCAGTCGGGAACTGAAGCTTTCTTT.

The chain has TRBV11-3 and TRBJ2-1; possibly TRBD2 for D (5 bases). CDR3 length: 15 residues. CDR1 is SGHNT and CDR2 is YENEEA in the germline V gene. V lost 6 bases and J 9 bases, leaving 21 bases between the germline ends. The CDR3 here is CASSLYRATRAEQFF. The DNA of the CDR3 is TGTGCCAGCAGTCTTTACCGGGCCACGAGGGCTGAGCAGTTCTTC.

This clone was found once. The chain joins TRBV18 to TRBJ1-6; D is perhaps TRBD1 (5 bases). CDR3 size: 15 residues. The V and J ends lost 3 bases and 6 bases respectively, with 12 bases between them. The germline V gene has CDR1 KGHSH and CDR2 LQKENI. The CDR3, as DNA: TGTGCCAGCTCACCGGCAGGGTCGGGTAATTCACCCCTCCACTTT. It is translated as CASSPAGSGNSPLHF.

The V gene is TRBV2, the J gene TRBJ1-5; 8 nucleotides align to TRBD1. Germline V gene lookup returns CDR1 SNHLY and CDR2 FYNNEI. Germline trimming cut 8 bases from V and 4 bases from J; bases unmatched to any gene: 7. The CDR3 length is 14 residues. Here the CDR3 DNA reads TGTGCCAGCGCGGGGACAGGTCTTAATCAGCCCCAGCATTTT. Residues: CASAGTGLNQPQHF.

CDR3 protein: CASSLGRGQTYSGANVLTF. The CDR3 coding sequence is TGCGCCAGCAGCCTGGGTAGGGGGCAGACCTACTCTGGGGCCAACGTCCTGACTTTC. The chain couples TRBV5-1 to TRBJ2-6, with 7 bases identical to TRBD1. J was trimmed by 0 bases and V by 4 bases; bases with no gene match: 13. This CDR3 has 19 residues. The V gene's germline CDR1 is SGHRS and CDR2 YFSETQ. The full variable domain, in which reference TRBV5-1 and TRBJ2-6 provide the parts outside the CDR3, is KAGVTQTPRYLIKTRGQQVTLSCSPISGHRSVSWYQQTPGQGLQFLFEYFSETQRNKGNFPGRFSGRQFSNSRSEMNVSTLELGDSALYLCASSLGRGQTYSGANVLTFGAGSRLTVL.

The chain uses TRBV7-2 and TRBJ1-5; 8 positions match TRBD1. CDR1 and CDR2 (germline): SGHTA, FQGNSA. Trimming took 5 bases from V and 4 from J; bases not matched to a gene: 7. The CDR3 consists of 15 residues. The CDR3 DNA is TGTGCCAGCAGCACTCAGGGGGCGGGAAATCAGCCCCAGCATTTT. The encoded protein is CASSTQGAGNQPQHF.

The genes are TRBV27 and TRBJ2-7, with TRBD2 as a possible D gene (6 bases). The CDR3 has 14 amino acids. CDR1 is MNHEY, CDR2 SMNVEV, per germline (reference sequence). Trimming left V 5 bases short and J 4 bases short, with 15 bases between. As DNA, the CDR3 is TGTGCCAGCAGTGCCCGCCCCGGAGGGTACGAGCAGTACTTC. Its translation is CASSARPGGYEQYF.

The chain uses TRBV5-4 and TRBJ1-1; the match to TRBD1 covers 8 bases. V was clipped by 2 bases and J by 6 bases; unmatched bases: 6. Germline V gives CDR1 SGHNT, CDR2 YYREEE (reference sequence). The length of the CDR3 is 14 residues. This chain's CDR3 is CASSFGGQAAEAFF. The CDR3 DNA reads TGTGCCAGCAGCTTTGGGGGACAGGCAGCTGAAGCTTTCTTT.

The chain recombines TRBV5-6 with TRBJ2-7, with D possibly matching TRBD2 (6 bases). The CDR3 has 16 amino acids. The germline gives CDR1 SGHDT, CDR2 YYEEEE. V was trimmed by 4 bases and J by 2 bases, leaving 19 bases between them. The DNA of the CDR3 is TGTGCCAGCAGCCTTCCCGTCGGGGCGGGGCCCTACGAGCAGTACTTC. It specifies CASSLPVGAGPYEQYF.

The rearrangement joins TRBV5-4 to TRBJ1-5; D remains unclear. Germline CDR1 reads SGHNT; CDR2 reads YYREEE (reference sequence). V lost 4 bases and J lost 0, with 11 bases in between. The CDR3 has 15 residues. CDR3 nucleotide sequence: TGTGCCAGCAGCCCTGACATAAATAGCAATCAGCCCCAGCATTTT. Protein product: CASSPDINSNQPQHF. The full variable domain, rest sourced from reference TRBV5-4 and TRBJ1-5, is ETGVTQSPTHLIKTRGQQVTLRCSSQSGHNTVSWYQQALGQGPQFIFQYYREEENGRGNFPPRFSGLQFPNYSSELNVNALELDDSALYLCASSPDINSNQPQHFGDGTRLSIL.

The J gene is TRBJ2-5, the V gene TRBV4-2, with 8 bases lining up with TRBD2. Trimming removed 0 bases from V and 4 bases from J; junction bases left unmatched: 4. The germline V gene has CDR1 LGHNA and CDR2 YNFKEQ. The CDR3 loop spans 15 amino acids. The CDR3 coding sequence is TGTGCCAGCAGCCAAGATCTGCGGGAGGTAGAGACCCAGTACTTC. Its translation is CASSQDLREVETQYF.